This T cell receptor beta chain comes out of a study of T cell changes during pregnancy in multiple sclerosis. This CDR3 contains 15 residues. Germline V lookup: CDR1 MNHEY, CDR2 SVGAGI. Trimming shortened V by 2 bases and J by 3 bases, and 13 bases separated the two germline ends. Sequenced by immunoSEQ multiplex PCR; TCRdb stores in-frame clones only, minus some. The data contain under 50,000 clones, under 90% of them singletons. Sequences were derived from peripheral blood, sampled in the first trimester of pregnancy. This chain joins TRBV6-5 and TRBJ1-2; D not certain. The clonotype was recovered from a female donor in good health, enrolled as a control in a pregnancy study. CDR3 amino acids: CASSYTRQADYGYTF. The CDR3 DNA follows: TGTGCCAGCAGTTACACCAGGCAGGCAGACTATGGCTACACCTTC.